The rows below give T cell receptor beta chains drawn from one sample of a study of blood T cell repertoires in COVID-19. Assay: immunoSEQ multiplex PCR; the TCRdb copy retains only in-frame clones and omits some. The sample has under 250,000 clones; over 90% are singletons. Sequencing was carried out using peripheral blood. All receptors come from a man aged 25-45 years with COVID-19, enrolled during active disease. The CDR3 runs from the conserved cysteine through the conserved F or W. Each record gives: J gene, V gene, CDR3 length, CDR3 protein.

TRBJ2-5 TRBV5-1 16 CASSLVAGAPRETQYF
TRBJ1-1 TRBV18 18 CASSLSTDRDTLDTEAFF
TRBJ2-5 TRBV5-1 16 CASSLNPGLAAETQYF
TRBJ2-2 TRBV7-3 17 CASSPQSDRVFTGELFF
TRBJ2-3 TRBV19 15 CASRGRRGGKDTQYF
TRBJ2-3 TRBV2 15 CASSVVGGATDTQYF
TRBJ1-6 TRBV6-5 16 CASSYGVGANNSPLHF
TRBJ2-2 TRBV12-5 16 CASGPPGTSKTGELFF
TRBJ1-5 TRBV6-5 16 CASSSSTGGESQPQHF
TRBJ1-1 TRBV6-5 14 CASSYDLSTGEAFF
TRBJ1-1 TRBV19 14 CASSTLTSQTEAFF
TRBJ2-3 TRBV4-1 15 CASSRDSSRPDTQYF
TRBJ2-6 TRBV7-2 18 CASSWGGLAGSGANVLTF
TRBJ1-5 TRBV3-1/TRBV3-2 15 CASSQVGGSNQPQHF
TRBJ2-3 TRBV3-1/TRBV3-2 15 CASSQGGGTVDTQYF
TRBJ2-7 TRBV14 15 CASSQQGQKGYEQYF
TRBJ1-6 TRBV14 15 CASSPHGGGGSPLHF
TRBJ1-6 TRBV19 16 CASSRRDRGRNSPLHF
TRBJ1-1 TRBV27 15 CASSLEGRGKTEAFF
TRBJ2-1 TRBV6-4 16 CASSDRASGGANEQFF
TRBJ1-3 TRBV5-4 16 CASSLQTGMSGNTIYF
TRBJ1-4 TRBV5-5 14 CASSGDREVEKLFF
TRBJ2-1 TRBV30 15 CAWSDSLFELYEQFF